These 17 T cell receptor beta chains were sequenced from one sample in a study of blood T cell repertoires in COVID-19. Produced via immunoSEQ multiplex PCR; TCRdb's table is partial and in-frame only. Of around 70,000 clones in the sample, 70% to 90% are singletons; the top ten hold approximately 4.2%. The sample was peripheral blood. The receptors derive from a man aged 50 to 60 with acute or convalescent COVID-19.

The chain joins TRBV28 to TRBJ2-7; D not certain. Trimming pared 9 bases from V and 5 bases from J, leaving 5 bases between. Looked up from germline, CDR1 is MDHEN and CDR2 is SYDVKM. CDR3 length: 9 residues. DNA of the CDR3: TGTGCCAGTTCGGACGAGCAGTACTTC. Translation: CASSDEQYF. Full variable domain (rest looked up from reference TRBV28 and TRBJ2-7): DVKVTQSSRYLVKRTGEKVFLECVQDMDHENMFWYRQDPGLGLRLIYFSYDVKMKEKGDIPEGYSVSREKKERFSLILESASTNQTSMYLCASSDEQYFGPGTRLTVT.

This clone was observed a few times. This chain joins TRBV29-1 and TRBJ2-2; 10 bases are shared with TRBD1. The V gene's germline CDR1 is SQVTM and CDR2 ANQGSEA. V gave up 6 bases and J gave up 4 bases; unmatched junction bases: 8. This CDR3 spans 15 amino acids. The CDR3 region has the DNA TGCAGCGTATTACCGGGACAGGGGTTCACCGGGGAGCTGTTTTTT. Translating it yields CSVLPGQGFTGELFF.

The V call is TRBV11-2, the J call TRBJ2-5, with 11 bases lining up with TRBD1. Losses at the gene ends were 1 base for V and 5 bases for J; bases not matched to a gene: 6. Germline-derived CDR1 and CDR2 are SGHAT and FQNNGV. There are 16 residues in the CDR3. CDR3 in amino acids: CASSLGRDRGIETQYF. For the CDR3, the DNA is TGTGCCAGCAGCTTAGGCCGGGACAGGGGGATTGAGACCCAGTACTTC.

The CDR3 loop is CASSPTAYSYEQYF. CDR3 coding DNA: TGTGCCAGCAGCCCGACAGCTTACTCCTACGAGCAGTACTTC. This rearrangement joins TRBV5-6 to TRBJ2-7; possibly TRBD1 for D (5 bases). CDR1 is SGHDT and CDR2 is YYEEEE in the germline V gene. The V and J ends lost 4 bases and 0 bases respectively, with 11 bases between them. The length of the CDR3 is 14 residues.

In DNA form, the CDR3 reads TGTGCCAGCAGCCCACAGGGGTTATCCTACAATGAGCAGTTCTTC. Translated, it gives CASSPQGLSYNEQFF. The genes are TRBV7-8 and TRBJ2-1, with 7 bases lining up with TRBD1. Germline CDR1 SGHVS, CDR2 FQNEAQ. V dropped 5 bases and J dropped 1; count of bases not matched to a gene: 5. This CDR3 contains 15 residues. Full variable domain (outside the CDR3, taken from reference TRBV7-8 and TRBJ2-1): GAGVSQSPRYKVAKRGQDVALRCDPISGHVSLFWYQQALGQGPEFLTYFQNEAQLDKSGLPSDRFFAERPEGSVSTLKIQRTQQEDSAVYLCASSPQGLSYNEQFFGPGTRLTVL.

The J gene is TRBJ2-7, the V gene TRBV19, with D perhaps matching TRBD1 (5 bases). The CDR3 runs 15 residues. Trimming stripped 1 base from V and 3 bases from J, with 13 bases between. The V gene's germline CDR1 is LNHDA and CDR2 SQIVND (reference sequence). The CDR3 region is CASSIALQGIYEQYF. In DNA form, the CDR3 reads TGTGCCAGTAGTATAGCCCTCCAGGGAATCTACGAGCAGTACTTC.

V gene TRBV25-1 combines with J gene TRBJ1-1, with TRBD1 matching 9 bases. The CDR3 has 13 residues. With V trimmed by 4 bases and J by 6 bases, 3 bases remained unmatched. Germline V gene data show CDR1 as MGHDK and CDR2 as SYGVNS. CDR3 in DNA: TGTGCCAGCAGTGTGGACAGGGGTCCTGAAGCTTTCTTT. Encoded protein: CASSVDRGPEAFF.

This chain uses TRBV3-1 (or the pseudogene TRBV3-2) with TRBJ2-2; D not certain. In germline, CDR1 is LGHDT, CDR2 YNNKEL (reference sequence). The V and J ends lost 2 bases and 7 bases respectively, with 11 bases between them. This CDR3 has 14 amino acids. DNA of the CDR3: TGTGCCAGCAGCCAAATGTCTTCGGTCGGGGAGCTGTTTTTT. Translating gives CASSQMSSVGELFF.

The chain's CDR3 is CAISESSGISFF. CDR3 bases: TGTGCCATCAGTGAGTCGAGCGGGATTTCGTTCTTC. The chain has TRBV10-3 and TRBJ2-1; 7 positions agree with TRBD2. With V trimmed by 0 bases and J by 15 bases, 5 bases remained unmatched. CDR3 length equals 12 residues. Germline CDR1 is ENHRY and CDR2 is SYGVKD.

The gene calls are TRBV11-1 and TRBJ2-7, with TRBD2 as a possible D gene (5 bases). Between the trimmed V and J ends, which lost 4 bases and 5 bases, there was a span of 15 bases. The germline V gene has CDR1 SGHAT and CDR2 FQDESV (reference sequence). The CDR3 extends over 14 amino acids. CDR3 amino acids: CASSSAGNRNEQYF. The CDR3 nucleotides are TGTGCCAGCAGCTCCGCCGGGAACCGGAACGAGCAGTACTTC.

This chain links TRBV4-1 with TRBJ1-6; weak D call: TRBD1 (5 bases). The CDR3 sequence is 16 residues long. Germline assignment: CDR1 MGHRA and CDR2 YSYEKL. The V gene lost 0 bases and the J gene lost 5 bases, with 11 bases spanning the gap. The CDR3: CASSQDRARDNSPLHF. The CDR3 nucleotides read TGCGCCAGCAGCCAAGATCGGGCCAGGGATAATTCACCCCTCCACTTT.

The genes are TRBV7-9 and TRBJ1-4, with no clear D. The CDR3 extends over 13 amino acids. V lost 2 bases, J lost 4 bases, and 5 bases lay in between. Germline loops: CDR1 SEHNR, CDR2 FQNEAQ (reference sequence). The CDR3 bases are TGTGCCAGCAGCTTATCCGTTAATGAAAAACTGTTTTTT. Translating it yields CASSLSVNEKLFF.

This chain links TRBV9 with TRBJ2-5; maybe TRBD2 (6 bases). This CDR3 contains 16 residues. The V gene lost 1 base and the J gene lost 5 bases, with 18 bases spanning the gap. Germline V gene sequence: CDR1 SGDLS, CDR2 YYNGEE. The CDR3 DNA reads as TGTGCCAGCAGCGTACTCGGGGGTAGGATAATCGAGACCCAGTACTTC. Amino acid sequence: CASSVLGGRIIETQYF.

J is TRBJ2-7 and V is TRBV3-1 (or the pseudogene TRBV3-2); no definite D call. CDR1 and CDR2 (germline): LGHDT, YNNKEL (reference sequence). The germline V and J ends were trimmed by 5 bases and 3 bases, with 17 bases remaining between them. The CDR3 spans 15 residues. The CDR3 is CASSTPGASDYEQYF. CDR3 sequence (DNA): TGTGCCAGCAGCACACCCGGAGCCTCCGACTACGAGCAGTACTTC.

V usage is TRBV30 and J usage is TRBJ2-1; tentatively, D is TRBD1 (6 bases). This CDR3 region has 12 residues. CDR1 is GTSNPN, CDR2 SVGIG, per germline (reference sequence). V was cut by 0 bases and J by 13 bases, with 13 bases left in between. Written as DNA, the CDR3 is TGTGCCTGGAGTGTACAGGTGGGGGCTCAGTTCTTC. Its protein product is CAWSVQVGAQFF.

The chain is built from TRBV5-4 and TRBJ1-1; D is uncertain. The CDR3 is 16 amino acids. The germline V gene encodes CDR1 SGHNT and CDR2 YYREEE (reference sequence). With 4 bases removed from V and 0 bases from J, the gap between germline ends came to 16 bases. DNA of the CDR3: TGTGCCAGCAGCCCCGGTGGTACGGGTTTGAACACTGAAGCTTTCTTT. It yields the protein CASSPGGTGLNTEAFF.

The chain combines TRBV15 with TRBJ2-7; D possibly corresponds to TRBD2 (7 bases). The germline V and J ends were trimmed by 6 bases and 1 base, with 13 bases remaining between them. Germline loops: CDR1 LNHNV, CDR2 YYDKDF (reference sequence). The CDR3 has 14 amino acids. The CDR3 nucleotides are TGTGCCACCAGGCCGGGGGGCCGGTCCTACGAGCAGTACTTC. It translates to CATRPGGRSYEQYF.